The 19 T cell receptor beta chains below come from one sample, sequenced in a study of CD8+ T cells in alopecia areata. It was cDNA, reverse transcribed from extracted RNA, that served as the sequencing template. Method: immunoSEQ multiplex PCR; TCRdb's copy keeps in-frame clones and lacks some. The sample lists 65,000 to 75,000 clones; about 45% were seen once. The sample in question was CD8+ T cells sorted from blood, obtained at week 0. These receptors were collected from a human donor with alopecia areata.

The chain couples TRBV4-1 to TRBJ1-1; a possible D gene is TRBD1 (6 bases). V gave up 3 bases and J gave up 2 bases, with 13 bases separating them. The V gene's germline CDR1 is MGHRA and CDR2 YSYEKL. The CDR3 length is 15 residues. CDR3 region: CASSHRTERNTEAFF. The CDR3 DNA sequence: TGCGCCAGCAGCCACCGGACAGAGAGAAACACTGAAGCTTTCTTT.

This clone has just a few counts. The rearrangement links TRBV7-9 to TRBJ1-4; D call uncertain. This CDR3 contains 16 residues. CDR1 SEHNR and CDR2 FQNEAQ come from the germline V gene (reference sequence). V shed 4 bases and J shed 3 bases, with 15 bases lying between them. The CDR3 here is CASSSMEGFANEKLFF. The CDR3 coding sequence is TGTGCCAGCAGCTCAATGGAGGGATTCGCTAATGAAAAACTGTTTTTT.

This clone has a handful of counts. This rearrangement joins TRBV5-1 to TRBJ2-5; D gene ambiguous. The V gene lost 4 bases and the J gene lost 3 bases, with 7 bases spanning the gap. This CDR3 contains 12 residues. Germline V gene data show CDR1 as SGHRS and CDR2 as YFSETQ. Here the CDR3 DNA reads TGCGCCAGCAGCGTCGCCAAAGAGACCCAGTACTTC. It encodes CASSVAKETQYF.

V and J are TRBV4-3 and TRBJ2-2; no reliable D call. Germline-derived CDR1 and CDR2 are LGHNA and YSLEER. V lost 0 bases and J lost 5, with 13 bases in between. CDR3 length: 16 amino acids. The CDR3 DNA is TGCGCCAGCAGCCAAGACAGGTCAAGGGTAACCGGGGAGCTGTTTTTT. It codes for CASSQDRSRVTGELFF.

V usage is TRBV4-1 and J usage is TRBJ2-7; no clear D gene. The CDR3 runs 14 residues. Germline V gives CDR1 MGHRA, CDR2 YSYEKL. The germline V and J ends were trimmed by 3 bases and 6 bases, with 15 bases remaining between them. This CDR3 reads CASSQIGSRPEQYF. The DNA for the CDR3 is TGCGCCAGCAGCCAGATAGGGTCGCGACCCGAGCAGTACTTC.

This clone showed up just a few times. This chain links TRBV7-9 with TRBJ2-3; D is unresolved. Per the germline V gene, CDR1 is SEHNR and CDR2 is FQNEAQ (reference sequence). This CDR3 region has 14 residues. The V end was cut by 5 bases, the J end by 0 bases, with 9 bases between. In DNA, the CDR3 is TGTGCCAGCAGCCCTCCGCCTAGCACAGATACGCAGTATTTT. Translating gives CASSPPPSTDTQYF. The full variable domain, its missing parts supplied by reference TRBV7-9 and TRBJ2-3, is DTGVSQNPRHKITKRGQNVTFRCDPISEHNRLYWYRQTLGQGPEFLTYFQNEAQLEKSRLLSDRFSAERPKGSFSTLEIQRTEQGDSAMYLCASSPPPSTDTQYFGPGTRLTVL.

This clone occurred once. V and J are TRBV29-1 and TRBJ2-7, with TRBD2 matching 11 bases. The germline V gene encodes CDR1 SQVTM and CDR2 ANQGSEA. The junction had 11 bases not matched to a gene; V was cut back by 1 base and J by 3 bases. This CDR3 is built from 17 residues. The CDR3 DNA follows: TGCAGCGTTGAAGGAGCTAGCGGGAGGCGGGGTGTCTACGAGCAGTACTTC. It specifies CSVEGASGRRGVYEQYF.

The chain links TRBV27 to TRBJ1-2; D unresolved. Trimming took 6 bases from V and 8 from J, leaving 16 bases between them. The germline V gene encodes CDR1 MNHEY and CDR2 SMNVEV (reference sequence). This CDR3 is built from 13 residues. Here the CDR3 reads CASSGRGPPGYTF. DNA of the CDR3: TGTGCCAGCAGCGGTCGCGGCCCCCCAGGCTACACCTTC.

The CDR3 is CASKVAGNTEAFF. In DNA, the CDR3 is TGCGCCAGCAAGGTTGCAGGGAACACTGAAGCTTTCTTT. The V and J genes are TRBV5-1 and TRBJ1-1; D is uncertain. Germline V gives CDR1 SGHRS, CDR2 YFSETQ. This CDR3 region has 13 residues. Trimming removed 6 bases at V and 1 base at J, with 10 bases between.

This clone appeared a few times. The chain recombines TRBV11-2 with TRBJ2-4; no reliable D call. The CDR3 has 11 amino acids. Germline assignment: CDR1 SGHAT and CDR2 FQNNGV. Trimming pared 5 bases from V and 8 bases from J, leaving 7 bases between. The CDR3 sequence: CASSPQDIQYF. The DNA for the CDR3 is TGTGCCAGCAGCCCCCAAGACATTCAGTACTTC.

J is TRBJ2-7 and V is TRBV2, with 8 bases identical to TRBD1. The CDR3 consists of 14 residues. The germline CDR1 and CDR2 sequences are SNHLY and FYNNEI. V lost 3 bases and J lost 2; bases outside the gene matches: 3. The CDR3 here is CASSEGTGAYEQYF. The DNA of the CDR3 is TGTGCCAGCAGTGAGGGGACAGGAGCCTACGAGCAGTACTTC.

The chain joins TRBV4-2 to TRBJ2-7; no clear D. Germline V gene lookup returns CDR1 LGHNA and CDR2 YNFKEQ. V was cut by 0 bases and J by 6 bases, with 18 bases left in between. The length of the CDR3 is 16 residues. The chain's CDR3 is CASSQDPGLKTSEQYF. The CDR3 nucleotides are TGTGCCAGCAGCCAAGATCCGGGCCTTAAAACGAGCGAGCAGTACTTC.

This chain's CDR3 is CSVETTSLGEQYF. The DNA for the CDR3 is TGCAGCGTTGAGACAACGTCTCTGGGCGAGCAGTACTTC. The chain recombines TRBV29-1 with TRBJ2-7; D not resolved. There are 13 residues in the CDR3. V shed 3 bases and J shed 6 bases, with 15 bases lying between them. CDR1 and CDR2 (germline): SQVTM, ANQGSEA.

This clone has just one count. The V and J genes are TRBV15 and TRBJ2-5, with 7 bases identical to TRBD1. With 1 base clipped from V and 4 bases from J, the junction kept 3 bases outside the gene matches. CDR1 and CDR2 (germline): LNHNV, YYDKDF (reference sequence). The CDR3 covers 14 residues. CDR3 in amino acids: CATSRVPGGETQYF. In nucleotides, the CDR3 is TGTGCCACCAGCAGAGTGCCAGGGGGAGAGACCCAGTACTTC.

This sequence joins TRBV27 and TRBJ2-2, with TRBD1 identical over 7 bases. Losses at the gene ends were 6 bases for V and 3 bases for J; bases not matched to a gene: 7. CDR1 is MNHEY and CDR2 is SMNVEV in the germline V gene (reference sequence). The CDR3 runs 15 residues. CDR3 sequence: CASSDRVGDTGELFF. The CDR3, as DNA: TGTGCCAGCAGCGACAGGGTTGGGGACACCGGGGAGCTGTTTTTT.

This sequence joins TRBV27 and TRBJ1-1; D gene ambiguous. The germline V gene has CDR1 MNHEY and CDR2 SMNVEV (reference sequence). The CDR3 runs 13 residues. Trimming took 5 bases from V and 6 from J, leaving 13 bases between them. The CDR3 DNA follows: TGTGCCAGCAGTGGTACAGCGACGGCTGAAGCTTTCTTT. This encodes CASSGTATAEAFF.

The rearrangement links TRBV29-1 to TRBJ2-7, with D maybe TRBD2 (5 bases). Germline loops: CDR1 SQVTM, CDR2 ANQGSEA. With 6 bases removed from V and 0 bases from J, the gap between germline ends came to 15 bases. The CDR3 spans 14 residues. CDR3 DNA sequence: TGCAGCGTCACCCCGGGAACGAGCTCCTACGAGCAGTACTTC. The encoded protein is CSVTPGTSSYEQYF.

V is TRBV5-6 and J is TRBJ2-7; 7 bases map to TRBD2. The CDR3 extends over 16 amino acids. The V and J ends lost 0 bases and 2 bases, in that order; junction bases with no gene match: 8. Per the germline V gene, CDR1 is SGHDT and CDR2 is YYEEEE. The CDR3 bases are TGTGCCAGCAGCTTGGGACCCAGCGGGACCCCCTACGAGCAGTACTTC. Translated, it gives CASSLGPSGTPYEQYF.

This chain links TRBV7-2 with TRBJ2-5; TRBD2 matches at 7 bases. There are 15 residues in the CDR3. V gave up 1 base and J gave up 5 bases; unmatched junction bases: 7. Germline CDR1 is SGHTA and CDR2 is FQGNSA. The CDR3 protein is CASSLVIGEGETQYF. CDR3 nucleotide sequence: TGTGCCAGCAGCTTAGTTATAGGGGAGGGGGAGACCCAGTACTTC.